This TCR beta chain originates from a study of shared clonotypes between healthy human individuals. Study-wide findings and caveats: Memory subsets generally showed smaller estimated richness than naive subsets did. Generation probabilities of non-shared clonotypes were lower (relative to those shared by all four donors). Read depth was anticipated to influence clonotype sharing among donors.

In the case of this clone: Its target is not known.

Libraries were prepared by immunoSEQ multiplex PCR; TCRdb keeps only in-frame clonotypes and omits some of them. The sample consists of 150,000 to 200,000 clones, approximately 95% of them appearing once. CDR1 is LNHDA and CDR2 is SQIVND in the germline V gene (reference sequence). V gave up 5 bases and J gave up 8 bases, with 15 bases separating them. This CDR3 has 14 amino acids. The chain links TRBV19 to TRBJ1-4; maybe TRBD1 (5 bases). Sequences were obtained from naive CD4+ T cells sorted from blood. Subset noted: CD45RA+ positively selected. The source of this sequence is a woman between 25 and 40 years old in good health. The CDR3 coding sequence is TGTGCCAGTAGTCCCGGGACCGGAGGAGAAAAACTGTTTTTT. This codes for CASSPGTGGEKLFF.